This is a list of T cell receptor beta chains from one sample in a study of blood T cell repertoires in COVID-19. Here immunoSEQ multiplex PCR was the method, and the copy in TCRdb shows in-frame clones only, minus some. This sample carries hundreds of thousands of clones, approximately 86% of them seen once, and the ten largest clones take over 1%. Specimen: peripheral blood. The receptors stem from a man aged 65 to 79 with acute or convalescent COVID-19. Each CDR3 is given with its conserved first and last residue. A D gene is named only where the DNA matches it firmly. The listing skips clone size in some rows; elsewhere it reads once, few, many or a size class.

d_gene: TRBD1; v_gene: TRBV7-2; j_gene: TRBJ1-4; abundance: NA; CDR3aa: CASSLGGQYNEKLFF; CDR3nt: TGTGCCAGCAGCTTAGGGGGACAGTATAATGAAAAACTGTTTTTT
d_gene: NA; v_gene: TRBV29-1; j_gene: TRBJ2-4; abundance: NA; CDR3aa: CSVESGFGVSNIQYF; CDR3nt: TGCAGCGTTGAATCCGGGTTCGGTGTTTCGAACATTCAGTACTTC
d_gene: NA; v_gene: TRBV4-2; j_gene: TRBJ2-3; abundance: NA; CDR3aa: CASSQDREGADTQYF; CDR3nt: TGTGCCAGCAGCCAAGATCGGGAAGGTGCAGATACGCAGTATTTT
d_gene: NA; v_gene: TRBV5-1; j_gene: TRBJ1-2; abundance: NA; CDR3aa: CASSSAGWSEDGYTF; CDR3nt: TGCGCCAGCAGCTCCGCAGGGTGGTCAGAGGATGGCTACACCTTC
d_gene: NA; v_gene: TRBV3-1/TRBV3-2; j_gene: TRBJ1-2; abundance: once; CDR3aa: CASSQDGRPRGYTF; CDR3nt: TGTGCCAGCAGCCAAGACGGCAGGCCCCGAGGCTACACCTTC
d_gene: NA; v_gene: TRBV9; j_gene: TRBJ2-7; abundance: once; CDR3aa: CASSAGQTIYEQYF; CDR3nt: TGTGCCAGCAGCGCGGGACAAACTATCTACGAGCAGTACTTC
d_gene: TRBD1; v_gene: TRBV30; j_gene: TRBJ1-2; abundance: NA; CDR3aa: CAWSRVGGGVGGYTF; CDR3nt: TGTGCCTGGAGTCGGGTTGGAGGGGGCGTCGGGGGCTACACCTTC
d_gene: TRBD2; v_gene: TRBV7-2; j_gene: TRBJ2-7; abundance: NA; CDR3aa: CASSLSGTSGGGGSYEQYF; CDR3nt: TGTGCCAGCAGCTTAAGCGGGACTAGCGGGGGCGGCGGCTCCTACGAGCAGTACTTC
d_gene: TRBD1; v_gene: TRBV2; j_gene: TRBJ1-5; abundance: NA; CDR3aa: CASSDDRGYQPQHF; CDR3nt: TGTGCCAGCAGTGACGACAGGGGATATCAGCCCCAGCATTTT
d_gene: NA; v_gene: TRBV19; j_gene: TRBJ2-6; abundance: NA; CDR3aa: CASSNGEAGANVLTF; CDR3nt: TGTGCCAGTAGCAACGGGGAGGCTGGGGCCAACGTCCTGACTTTC
d_gene: TRBD1; v_gene: TRBV2; j_gene: TRBJ2-1; abundance: NA; CDR3aa: CASSDYPGQGYNEQFF; CDR3nt: TGTGCCAGCAGTGATTACCCGGGACAGGGATACAATGAGCAGTTCTTC
d_gene: NA; v_gene: TRBV5-1; j_gene: TRBJ2-5; abundance: NA; CDR3aa: CASSLDREETQYF; CDR3nt: TGCGCCAGCAGCCTGGACAGAGAAGAGACCCAGTACTTC
d_gene: NA; v_gene: TRBV5-6; j_gene: TRBJ2-3; abundance: NA; CDR3aa: CASSFTAFGTDTQYF; CDR3nt: TGTGCCAGCAGCTTTACAGCATTTGGCACAGATACGCAGTATTTT
d_gene: NA; v_gene: TRBV12-3/TRBV12-4; j_gene: TRBJ2-7; abundance: once; CDR3aa: CASSGQSYEQYF; CDR3nt: TGTGCCAGCAGTGGACAGTCCTACGAGCAGTACTTC
d_gene: TRBD1; v_gene: TRBV5-6; j_gene: TRBJ1-6; abundance: NA; CDR3aa: CASSFRTGVNSPLHF; CDR3nt: TGTGCCAGCAGCTTCCGAACAGGGGTTAATTCACCCCTCCACTTT
d_gene: NA; v_gene: TRBV4-1; j_gene: TRBJ1-4; abundance: NA; CDR3aa: CASSPQEATNEKLFF; CDR3nt: TGCGCCAGCAGCCCACAAGAAGCAACTAATGAAAAACTGTTTTTT
d_gene: NA; v_gene: TRBV6-1; j_gene: TRBJ1-2; abundance: NA; CDR3aa: CASSDRFYGYTF; CDR3nt: TGTGCCAGCAGTGACAGATTCTATGGCTACACCTTC
d_gene: NA; v_gene: TRBV7-2; j_gene: TRBJ2-7; abundance: NA; CDR3aa: CASSLRGSALSFPYEQYF; CDR3nt: TGTGCCAGCAGCTTACGAGGGTCCGCCTTATCGTTTCCCTACGAGCAGTACTTC
d_gene: NA; v_gene: TRBV7-8; j_gene: TRBJ2-3; abundance: NA; CDR3aa: CASSWRQEDTQYF; CDR3nt: TGTGCCAGCAGCTGGCGACAGGAAGATACGCAGTATTTT
d_gene: TRBD1; v_gene: TRBV5-1; j_gene: TRBJ2-7; abundance: NA; CDR3aa: CASSLAGTEYYEQYF; CDR3nt: TGCGCCAGCAGCTTGGCCGGGACAGAGTACTACGAGCAGTACTTC
d_gene: TRBD1; v_gene: TRBV28; j_gene: TRBJ1-5; abundance: once; CDR3aa: CASSPMDRGLQPQHF; CDR3nt: TGTGCCAGCAGTCCGATGGACAGGGGGCTTCAGCCCCAGCATTTT
d_gene: TRBD1; v_gene: TRBV3-1/TRBV3-2; j_gene: TRBJ2-5; abundance: many; CDR3aa: CASSQDMTGDQETQYF; CDR3nt: TGTGCCAGCAGCCAAGATATGACAGGGGACCAAGAGACCCAGTACTTC
d_gene: TRBD2; v_gene: TRBV6-6; j_gene: TRBJ2-7; abundance: few; CDR3aa: CASNPSGASSYEQYF; CDR3nt: TGTGCCAGCAACCCTAGCGGGGCGAGCTCCTACGAGCAGTACTTC
d_gene: TRBD2; v_gene: TRBV11-3; j_gene: TRBJ2-7; abundance: NA; CDR3aa: CASSLGLASYEQYF; CDR3nt: TGTGCCAGCAGCTTAGGACTAGCGAGCTACGAGCAGTACTTC
d_gene: NA; v_gene: TRBV25-1; j_gene: TRBJ1-5; abundance: NA; CDR3aa: CASSPLSGQPQHF; CDR3nt: TGTGCCAGCAGTCCCCTAAGCGGTCAGCCCCAGCATTTT
d_gene: NA; v_gene: TRBV2; j_gene: TRBJ1-4; abundance: NA; CDR3aa: CASSEGHLNEKLFF; CDR3nt: TGTGCCAGCAGTGAGGGACATCTTAATGAAAAACTGTTTTTT
d_gene: NA; v_gene: TRBV4-2; j_gene: TRBJ1-5; abundance: NA; CDR3aa: CASSQEVGRGNQPQHF; CDR3nt: TGTGCCAGCAGCCAAGAGGTAGGGAGAGGCAATCAGCCCCAGCATTTT
d_gene: TRBD1; v_gene: TRBV28; j_gene: TRBJ2-7; abundance: NA; CDR3aa: CASMTGVSYEQYF; CDR3nt: TGTGCCAGTATGACAGGGGTCTCCTACGAGCAGTACTTC
d_gene: TRBD2; v_gene: TRBV11-3; j_gene: TRBJ2-1; abundance: NA; CDR3aa: CASSAGGSYNEQFF; CDR3nt: TGTGCCAGCAGCGCCGGGGGGTCCTACAATGAGCAGTTCTTC
d_gene: NA; v_gene: TRBV7-9; j_gene: TRBJ2-5; abundance: NA; CDR3aa: CASSLDRTGRGQETQYF; CDR3nt: TGTGCCAGCAGCTTAGACCGTACAGGGCGCGGGCAAGAGACCCAGTACTTC
d_gene: NA; v_gene: TRBV29-1; j_gene: TRBJ1-2; abundance: NA; CDR3aa: CSVGSESYGYTF; CDR3nt: TGCAGCGTTGGATCAGAAAGCTATGGCTACACCTTC
d_gene: NA; v_gene: TRBV12-3/TRBV12-4; j_gene: TRBJ1-3; abundance: NA; CDR3aa: CASSSTTGNTIYF; CDR3nt: TGTGCCAGCAGCTCAACTACTGGAAACACCATATATTTT
d_gene: TRBD1; v_gene: TRBV24-1; j_gene: TRBJ1-5; abundance: NA; CDR3aa: CATSDSRGLINQPQHF; CDR3nt: TGTGCCACCAGTGATTCCAGGGGGCTAATCAATCAGCCCCAGCATTTT
d_gene: TRBD1; v_gene: TRBV28; j_gene: TRBJ1-1; abundance: NA; CDR3aa: CASSSGQGDTEAFF; CDR3nt: TGTGCCAGCAGCTCGGGACAGGGCGACACTGAAGCTTTCTTT
d_gene: NA; v_gene: TRBV3-1/TRBV3-2; j_gene: TRBJ1-1; abundance: once; CDR3aa: CASSQVGGEAFF; CDR3nt: TGTGCCAGCAGCCAAGTGGGGGGTGAAGCTTTCTTT
d_gene: NA; v_gene: TRBV10-3; j_gene: TRBJ2-2; abundance: NA; CDR3aa: CAISGRGGTGELFF; CDR3nt: TGTGCCATCAGTGGCAGGGGCGGCACCGGGGAGCTGTTTTTT
d_gene: TRBD2; v_gene: TRBV3-1/TRBV3-2; j_gene: TRBJ2-7; abundance: NA; CDR3aa: CASSQGTNQDRGGDEQYF; CDR3nt: TGTGCCAGCAGCCAAGGCACAAACCAGGATAGGGGAGGGGACGAGCAGTACTTC
d_gene: TRBD1; v_gene: TRBV3-1/TRBV3-2; j_gene: TRBJ1-6; abundance: NA; CDR3aa: CASSRRTGRNNSPLHF; CDR3nt: TGTGCCAGCAGCCGACGGACAGGGAGAAATAATTCACCCCTCCACTTT
d_gene: TRBD1; v_gene: TRBV10-3; j_gene: TRBJ2-7; abundance: NA; CDR3aa: CATSGTGVLEQYF; CDR3nt: TGTGCCACCTCCGGGACAGGGGTCCTCGAGCAGTACTTC
d_gene: TRBD2; v_gene: TRBV19; j_gene: TRBJ2-7; abundance: NA; CDR3aa: CASSIDLSGLAEPYEQYF; CDR3nt: TGTGCCAGTAGTATAGATCTATCGGGACTAGCGGAACCCTACGAGCAGTACTTC
d_gene: TRBD1; v_gene: TRBV7-2; j_gene: TRBJ1-6; abundance: NA; CDR3aa: CASSSTLGGNSPLHF; CDR3nt: TGTGCCAGCAGCTCGACACTAGGGGGCAATTCACCCCTCCACTTT
d_gene: TRBD1; v_gene: TRBV18; j_gene: TRBJ1-4; abundance: NA; CDR3aa: CASSPGQPNEKLFF; CDR3nt: TGTGCCAGCTCACCGGGACAGCCTAATGAAAAACTGTTTTTT
d_gene: NA; v_gene: TRBV18; j_gene: TRBJ2-5; abundance: NA; CDR3aa: CASSPPADQETQYF; CDR3nt: TGTGCCAGCTCACCACCGGCAGATCAAGAGACCCAGTACTTC
d_gene: NA; v_gene: TRBV3-1/TRBV3-2; j_gene: TRBJ2-2; abundance: NA; CDR3aa: CASSNTNTGELFF; CDR3nt: TGTGCCAGCAGCAATACGAACACCGGGGAGCTGTTTTTT
d_gene: TRBD1; v_gene: TRBV30; j_gene: TRBJ1-5; abundance: NA; CDR3aa: CAWRGQVSNQPQHF; CDR3nt: TGTGCCTGGAGGGGACAGGTGAGCAATCAGCCCCAGCATTTT
d_gene: NA; v_gene: TRBV7-9; j_gene: TRBJ1-1; abundance: NA; CDR3aa: CASSFIQATEAFF; CDR3nt: TGTGCCAGCAGCTTCATTCAGGCAACTGAAGCTTTCTTT
d_gene: NA; v_gene: TRBV7-8; j_gene: TRBJ1-6; abundance: NA; CDR3aa: CASSLSGRRSPLHF; CDR3nt: TGTGCCAGCAGCTTATCAGGGAGGCGCTCACCCCTCCACTTT
d_gene: NA; v_gene: TRBV3-1/TRBV3-2; j_gene: TRBJ2-2; abundance: few; CDR3aa: CASSQELVTGELFF; CDR3nt: TGTGCCAGCAGCCAAGAACTAGTTACCGGGGAGCTGTTTTTT
d_gene: NA; v_gene: TRBV7-2; j_gene: TRBJ2-6; abundance: few; CDR3aa: CASSLRGKTSGANVLTF; CDR3nt: TGTGCCAGCAGCTTAAGGGGGAAGACCTCTGGGGCCAACGTCCTGACTTTC
d_gene: TRBD1; v_gene: TRBV2; j_gene: TRBJ2-1; abundance: NA; CDR3aa: CASNGLQGTNEQFF; CDR3nt: TGTGCCAGCAATGGATTACAGGGGACCAATGAGCAGTTCTTC
d_gene: TRBD1; v_gene: TRBV28; j_gene: TRBJ2-1; abundance: once; CDR3aa: CASSFRGGWEQFF; CDR3nt: TGTGCCAGCAGTTTCCGAGGGGGCTGGGAGCAGTTCTTC
d_gene: NA; v_gene: TRBV7-3; j_gene: TRBJ2-7; abundance: NA; CDR3aa: CASSAGRAYEQYF; CDR3nt: TGTGCCAGCAGCGCTGGGAGAGCTTACGAGCAGTACTTC
d_gene: NA; v_gene: TRBV9; j_gene: TRBJ1-2; abundance: once; CDR3aa: CASSDRVGTGGYTF; CDR3nt: TGTGCCAGCAGCGACAGGGTCGGTACGGGTGGCTACACCTTC
d_gene: TRBD2; v_gene: TRBV9; j_gene: TRBJ2-7; abundance: NA; CDR3aa: CASSAGEGGGEQYF; CDR3nt: TGTGCCAGCAGCGCGGGGGAGGGCGGGGGCGAGCAGTACTTC
d_gene: NA; v_gene: TRBV7-9; j_gene: TRBJ2-3; abundance: NA; CDR3aa: CASSLHSPADTQYF; CDR3nt: TGTGCCAGCAGCTTACACAGTCCGGCAGATACGCAGTATTTT
d_gene: NA; v_gene: TRBV5-1; j_gene: TRBJ1-6; abundance: NA; CDR3aa: CASSLGAGIDSPLHF; CDR3nt: TGCGCCAGCAGCTTGGGGGCCGGGATCGATTCACCCCTCCACTTT